This is a list of T cell receptor beta chains from one sample in a study of cytomegalovirus exposure and HLA in healthy donors. TCRdb's copy holds only in-frame clones and misses some; the assay was immunoSEQ multiplex PCR. Of about 73,000 clones in the sample, around 95% were seen once. Material: PBMCs. These receptors originate from a man younger than 30 in good health and CMV-seronegative. CDR3s include the opening cysteine and the closing phenylalanine or tryptophan. D genes are given only for firm matches. Expanded clones get a size class; other rows say once, few or many, or leave the size out.

J	V	size	D	CDR3	DNA
TRBJ1-5	TRBV28	.	.	CASSFGGVNNQPQHF	TGTGCCAGCAGTTTTGGAGGGGTCAACAATCAGCCCCAGCATTTT
TRBJ1-5	TRBV2	.	TRBD1	CASSPDRGRNQPQHF	TGTGCCAGCAGTCCAGACAGGGGTCGGAATCAGCCCCAGCATTTT
TRBJ2-3	TRBV30	.	.	CAWSVRQADTQYF	TGTGCCTGGAGTGTACGCCAGGCAGATACGCAGTATTTT
TRBJ1-2	TRBV7-9	.	.	CASSFEQGRFYGYTF	TGTGCCAGCAGCTTTGAACAGGGCCGATTCTATGGCTACACCTTC
TRBJ1-2	TRBV18	.	TRBD1	CASSPPTGGAGTNGYTF	TGTGCCAGCTCACCACCGACAGGGGGCGCGGGCACAAACGGCTACACCTTC
TRBJ2-5	TRBV19	.	.	CASSISRGQETQYF	TGTGCCAGTAGTATAAGTAGGGGGCAAGAGACCCAGTACTTC
TRBJ1-1	TRBV19	.	.	CASSMIVGQTMNTEAFF	TGTGCCAGTAGTATGATTGTGGGGCAGACGATGAACACTGAAGCTTTCTTT
TRBJ1-2	TRBV2	.	.	CASGEGPNYGYTF	TGTGCCAGCGGGGAGGGTCCTAACTATGGCTACACCTTC
TRBJ2-7	TRBV7-9	.	TRBD1	CASSRGQGETYEQYF	TGTGCCAGCAGCCGGGGACAGGGGGAAACCTACGAGCAGTACTTC
TRBJ1-1	TRBV20-1	.	.	CSARGASEAFF	TGCAGTGCTAGAGGGGCCTCTGAAGCTTTCTTT
TRBJ1-2	TRBV7-9	.	.	CALTTRDYGYTF	TGTGCCCTCACGACCAGGGACTATGGCTACACCTTC
TRBJ1-5	TRBV28	.	TRBD1	CASSFYDRGNQPQHF	TGTGCCAGCAGTTTCTACGACAGGGGCAATCAGCCCCAGCATTTT
TRBJ1-2	TRBV2	.	TRBD1	CASTPTGQNYGYTF	TGTGCCAGCACCCCCACGGGACAGAACTATGGCTACACCTTC
TRBJ2-2	TRBV28	.	.	CASSVVEGMNTGELFF	TGTGCCAGCAGTGTGGTCGAGGGAATGAACACCGGGGAGCTGTTTTTT
TRBJ2-7	TRBV6-5	.	TRBD2	CASSYSSGVSPYEQYF	TGTGCCAGCAGTTACTCCAGCGGGGTTTCCCCCTACGAGCAGTACTTC
TRBJ2-5	TRBV13	.	TRBD2	CASSLSGGRKETQYF	TGTGCCAGCAGCTTAAGCGGGGGAAGGAAGGAGACCCAGTACTTC
TRBJ1-2	TRBV5-4	.	TRBD1	CASSLEGQGRDGYTF	TGTGCCAGCAGCTTGGAGGGACAGGGGAGAGATGGCTACACCTTC
TRBJ2-3	TRBV5-6	.	TRBD2	CASSALAGNTDTQYF	TGTGCCAGCAGCGCACTAGCGGGGAACACAGATACGCAGTATTTT
TRBJ2-5	TRBV27	.	.	CASSTSFVGSHQETQYF	TGTGCCAGCAGTACCTCCTTCGTAGGTAGCCACCAAGAGACCCAGTACTTC
TRBJ2-7	TRBV9	.	TRBD2	CASSVVDGGVLTEQYF	TGTGCCAGCAGCGTAGTCGACGGGGGGGTCCTTACAGAGCAGTACTTC
TRBJ1-5	TRBV7-2	once	.	CASSSLNQPQHF	TGTGCCAGCAGCTCGCTAAATCAGCCCCAGCATTTT
TRBJ1-1	TRBV28	.	TRBD1	CASSMTGYNTEAFF	TGTGCCAGCAGTATGACAGGGTATAACACTGAAGCTTTCTTT
TRBJ2-1	TRBV9	.	TRBD2	CASSTSGGALNEQFF	TGTGCCAGCAGCACTAGCGGGGGGGCCCTCAATGAGCAGTTCTTC
TRBJ2-7	TRBV18	.	.	CASSLTRDTYEQYF	TGTGCCAGCTCATTAACCAGGGATACCTACGAGCAGTACTTC
TRBJ2-5	TRBV2	.	.	CASSERIQETQYF	TGTGCCAGCAGTGAGCGGATCCAAGAGACCCAGTACTTC
TRBJ2-5	TRBV27	.	.	CASSTSGTQYF	TGTGCCAGCAGTACATCGGGGACCCAGTACTTC
TRBJ1-1	TRBV5-4	.	.	CASSSGRTPNTEAFF	TGTGCCAGCAGCTCAGGGAGGACCCCGAACACTGAAGCTTTCTTT
TRBJ2-5	TRBV7-9	once	TRBD2	CASSLALSHLGGGQETQYF	TGTGCCAGCAGCTTAGCGCTCTCCCATCTCGGCGGGGGCCAAGAGACCCAGTACTTC
TRBJ1-1	TRBV6-1	once	.	CASSETVMNTEAFF	TGTGCCAGCAGTGAAACAGTGATGAACACTGAAGCTTTCTTT
TRBJ1-2	TRBV30	.	.	CAWVGHPPNYGYTF	TGTGCCTGGGTGGGACATCCACCGAACTATGGCTACACCTTC
TRBJ2-1	TRBV7-3	.	TRBD2	CASSLSGGAGEQFF	TGTGCCAGCAGCTTGAGCGGGGGGGCTGGGGAGCAGTTCTTC
TRBJ2-3	TRBV7-6	.	TRBD2	CASQPAGDGDTQYF	TGTGCCAGCCAACCGGCGGGGGATGGGGATACGCAGTATTTT
TRBJ2-5	TRBV29-1	.	.	CSGRPGSETQYF	TGCAGCGGACGCCCGGGGTCAGAGACCCAGTACTTC
TRBJ2-1	TRBV29-1	.	.	CSVEGGEQFF	TGCAGCGTTGAGGGGGGTGAGCAGTTCTTC
TRBJ2-7	TRBV2	.	.	CASSPSYEQYF	TGTGCCAGCAGCCCTAGCTACGAGCAGTACTTC
TRBJ1-1	TRBV4-2	.	.	CASSQGGTTEAFF	TGTGCCAGCAGCCAAGGAGGAACCACTGAAGCTTTCTTT
TRBJ2-2	TRBV30	.	.	CAWTTTGELFF	TGTGCCTGGACCACTACCGGGGAGCTGTTTTTT
TRBJ2-2	TRBV14	.	.	CASTPIPTGELFF	TGTGCCAGCACCCCTATACCCACCGGGGAGCTGTTTTTT
TRBJ2-5	TRBV18	.	.	CASSPLGPQETQYF	TGTGCCAGCTCACCATTGGGCCCCCAAGAGACCCAGTACTTC
TRBJ1-1	TRBV7-9	.	.	CASSLGATPGGTSGTEAFF	TGTGCCAGCAGCTTAGGGGCGACCCCGGGGGGCACGAGCGGGACTGAAGCTTTCTTT
TRBJ1-2	TRBV11-1	.	.	CASSQDTDYGYTF	TGTGCCAGCAGCCAAGACACTGACTATGGCTACACCTTC
TRBJ1-2	TRBV7-2	.	TRBD1	CASSQGQGRGYTF	TGTGCCAGCAGCCAAGGACAGGGTAGGGGCTACACCTTC
TRBJ1-4	TRBV10-3	.	.	CAISEGSFEKLFF	TGTGCCATCAGTGAGGGTAGTTTTGAAAAACTGTTTTTT
TRBJ1-1	TRBV5-1	.	TRBD1	CASMGQGAGEAFF	TGCGCCAGCATGGGACAGGGGGCAGGTGAAGCTTTCTTT
TRBJ2-3	TRBV11-3	.	.	CASSLGGQGVGDTQYF	TGTGCCAGCAGCTTAGGGGGGCAGGGTGTCGGAGATACGCAGTATTTT
TRBJ1-3	TRBV30	.	.	CAWMRAFSGNTIYF	TGTGCCTGGATGAGAGCGTTCTCTGGAAACACCATATATTTT
TRBJ2-2	TRBV5-1	.	TRBD1	CASSLRQGTGELFF	TGCGCCAGCAGCTTGCGACAGGGGACCGGGGAGCTGTTTTTT
TRBJ1-1	TRBV19	.	.	CASSPSGTVEAFF	TGTGCCAGTAGTCCCTCAGGGACTGTAGAAGCTTTCTTT
TRBJ1-6	TRBV27	.	.	CASSLEGGGKIPSLHF	TGTGCCAGCAGTCTTGAGGGCGGGGGTAAAATTCCGTCCCTCCACTTT
TRBJ1-4	TRBV6-5	.	TRBD1	CASSPTQGTEKLFF	TGTGCCAGCAGTCCCACACAGGGGACTGAAAAACTGTTTTTT
TRBJ2-1	TRBV5-1	once	TRBD1	CASSLGGQGSNEQFF	TGCGCCAGCAGCTTGGGGGGACAGGGCTCAAATGAGCAGTTCTTC
TRBJ2-5	TRBV28	.	TRBD1	CASSSIGTGEQETQYF	TGTGCCAGCAGTTCAATCGGGACAGGGGAACAAGAGACCCAGTACTTC
TRBJ2-2	TRBV5-1	.	.	CASSWRGQISNTGELFF	TGCGCCAGCAGCTGGCGGGGACAGATTTCGAACACCGGGGAGCTGTTTTTT